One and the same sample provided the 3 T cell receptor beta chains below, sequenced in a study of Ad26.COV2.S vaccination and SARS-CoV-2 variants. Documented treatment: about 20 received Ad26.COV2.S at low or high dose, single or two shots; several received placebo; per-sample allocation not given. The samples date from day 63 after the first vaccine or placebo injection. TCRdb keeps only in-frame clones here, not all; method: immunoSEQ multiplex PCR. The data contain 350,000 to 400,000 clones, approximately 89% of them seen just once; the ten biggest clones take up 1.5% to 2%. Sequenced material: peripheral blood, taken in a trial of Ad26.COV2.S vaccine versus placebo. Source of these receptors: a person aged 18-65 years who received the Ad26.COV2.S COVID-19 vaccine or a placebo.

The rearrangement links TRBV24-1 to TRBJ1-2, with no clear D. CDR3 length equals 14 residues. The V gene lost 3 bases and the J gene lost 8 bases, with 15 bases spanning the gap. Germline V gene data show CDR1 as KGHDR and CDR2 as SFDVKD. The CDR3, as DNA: TGTGCCACCAGTGATCCGACGGAGCGTGGGGGCTACACCTTC. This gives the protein CATSDPTERGGYTF.

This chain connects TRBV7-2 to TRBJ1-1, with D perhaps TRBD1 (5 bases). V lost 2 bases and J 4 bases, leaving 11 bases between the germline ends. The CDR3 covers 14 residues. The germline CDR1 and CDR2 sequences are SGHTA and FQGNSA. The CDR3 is CASSLRGLGTEAFF. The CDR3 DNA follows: TGTGCCAGCAGCTTACGGGGCCTGGGCACTGAAGCTTTCTTT.

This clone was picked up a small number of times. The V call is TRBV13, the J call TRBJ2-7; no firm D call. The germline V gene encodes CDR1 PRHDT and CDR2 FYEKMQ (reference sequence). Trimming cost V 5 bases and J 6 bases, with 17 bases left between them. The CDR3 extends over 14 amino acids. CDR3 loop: CASSPDRALSEQYF. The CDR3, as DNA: TGTGCCAGCAGCCCAGACCGGGCATTATCCGAGCAGTACTTC.